One sample yielded the 8 T cell receptor beta chains listed below, sequenced in a study of T cells in localized non-small cell lung cancer. Only in-frame clones appear in the TCRdb table, and some are missing; sequencing was by immunoSEQ multiplex PCR. The sample lists about 40,000 clones; about 86% were seen once. The sample in question was peripheral blood, obtained before any cancer treatment. The receptors stem from a man between 35 and 75 years old with stage I lung adenocarcinoma.

The rearrangement joins TRBV29-1 to TRBJ1-1, with D perhaps matching TRBD1 (6 bases). The CDR3 runs 15 residues. Germline-derived CDR1 and CDR2 are SQVTM and ANQGSEA. V was clipped by 6 bases and J by 5 bases, with 22 bases between them. CDR3 in DNA: TGCAGCGTCCGAACCCGCGACAGGCCAGGGACTGAAGCTTTCTTT. It encodes CSVRTRDRPGTEAFF. The variable domain in full, with the rest retrieved from reference TRBV29-1 and TRBJ1-1, is SAVISQKPSRDICQRGTSLTIQCQVDSQVTMMFWYRQQPGQSLTLIATANQGSEATYESGFVIDKFPISRPNLTFSTLTVSNMSPEDSSIYLCSVRTRDRPGTEAFFGQGTRLTVV.

The CDR3 DNA reads TGCGCCAGCAGCTTCGCAGGGGGCGGCACCTACAATGAGCAGTTCTTC. As protein: CASSFAGGGTYNEQFF. This chain connects TRBV5-1 to TRBJ2-1, with 8 nucleotides matching TRBD1. Germline assignment: CDR1 SGHRS and CDR2 YFSETQ. V dropped 2 bases and J dropped 2; count of bases not matched to a gene: 6. The CDR3 covers 16 residues.

The V call is TRBV7-2, the J call TRBJ2-6; 7 bases fit TRBD1. CDR1 SGHTA and CDR2 FQGNSA come from the germline V gene. J lost 4 bases, V lost 5 bases, and 2 bases had no gene match. The CDR3 consists of 14 residues. CDR3: CASSADRGANVLTF. The CDR3 DNA is TGTGCCAGCAGCGCGGACAGGGGGGCCAACGTCCTGACTTTC.

The count of this clone is one. This rearrangement joins TRBV7-9 to TRBJ2-7; a possible D gene is TRBD2 (6 bases). The CDR3 consists of 14 residues. CDR1 SEHNR and CDR2 FQNEAQ come from the germline V gene (reference sequence). V was clipped by 5 bases and J by 5 bases, with 16 bases between them. In DNA, the CDR3 is TGTGCCAGCAGCCTGACAGCGGGCGTCAACGAGCAGTACTTC. It codes for CASSLTAGVNEQYF.

The chain carries TRBV11-2 and TRBJ2-3; D is perhaps TRBD1 (6 bases). The CDR3 has 14 amino acids. The V gene's germline CDR1 is SGHAT and CDR2 FQNNGV. Trimming took 2 bases from V and 4 from J, leaving 10 bases between them. The CDR3 DNA reads as TGTGCCAGCAGCTTAACGGCAGGGGCAGATACGCAGTATTTT. It yields the protein CASSLTAGADTQYF.

The CDR3 reads CASSQDPGFTDTQYF. The CDR3 DNA reads as TGCGCCAGCAGCCAAGATCCGGGATTCACAGATACGCAGTATTTT. The chain carries TRBV4-1 and TRBJ2-3; a possible D gene is TRBD2 (5 bases). The CDR3 totals 15 residues. Germline V lookup: CDR1 MGHRA, CDR2 YSYEKL. The ends were cut back, 0 bases at V and 2 bases at J, with 9 bases in the middle.

The chain uses TRBV27 and TRBJ2-7; a possible D gene is TRBD2 (5 bases). CDR1 MNHEY and CDR2 SMNVEV come from the germline V gene (reference sequence). The V end was cut by 8 bases, the J end by 4 bases, with 15 bases between. This CDR3 region has 13 residues. This CDR3 is CASGQASSYEQYF. CDR3 coding DNA: TGTGCCAGCGGCCAGGCTAGCTCATACGAGCAGTACTTC.

The chain has TRBV15 and TRBJ2-5, with TRBD2 matching over 8 bases. Unmatched junction bases numbered 9, after V lost 3 bases and J lost 6 bases. The V gene's germline CDR1 is LNHNV and CDR2 YYDKDF (reference sequence). The CDR3 is made up of 15 amino acids. CDR3 bases: TGTGCCACCAGCAGGCCAAGCGGGAGCATCCAGACCCAGTACTTC. Translated: CATSRPSGSIQTQYF.